Following are 19 T cell receptor beta chains from one sample sequenced in a study of blood T cell repertoires in COVID-19 (TCRdb year 2020). The method was the immunoSEQ multiplex PCR assay. This is the immuneACCESS table as TCRdb keeps it, with only in-frame sequences that have V and J called. A part of the clones is gone; compared with another copy, unresolved V genes explain less than half, and the rest is unexplained. This sample holds hundreds of thousands of clones; around 85% were observed only once. The top ten clones comprise approximately 7.5% of the sample. The sequencing sample was made of peripheral blood. The origin of the receptors is a human donor in a cohort sampled during active COVID-19.

The rearrangement uses TRBV5-1 and TRBJ2-3; 9 bases match TRBD1. Germline V lookup: CDR1 SGHRS, CDR2 YFSETQ. Losses at the gene ends were 4 bases for V and 6 bases for J; bases not matched to a gene: 9. The CDR3 has 15 residues. CDR3 sequence reads: CASSTPGQGVDTQYF. The CDR3 nucleotides are TGCGCCAGCAGCACCCCGGGACAGGGCGTCGATACGCAGTATTTT.

The V gene is TRBV5-1, the J gene TRBJ2-7, with D possibly TRBD1 on 5 matching bases. CDR1 and CDR2 from the germline V gene are SGHRS and YFSETQ. The V end lost 2 bases, the J end lost 2 bases, and 11 bases lay between the germline ends. The CDR3 totals 14 residues. CDR3 bases: TGCGCCAGCAGCTTAGGCAGGGCAGCCTACGAGCAGTACTTC. It specifies CASSLGRAAYEQYF.

The chain joins TRBV5-1 to TRBJ2-7; TRBD1 matches at 8 bases. The CDR3 consists of 15 residues. Germline V gene sequence: CDR1 SGHRS, CDR2 YFSETQ. The trim removed 6 bases at V and 0 bases at J, leaving 8 bases unmatched. The CDR3 spells CASKSQGAGSYEQYF. The CDR3 nucleotides are TGCGCCAGCAAAAGTCAGGGGGCCGGCTCCTACGAGCAGTACTTC.

The CDR3 sequence is CASSYLRGHQPQHF. In DNA form, the CDR3 reads TGTGCCAGCAGTTACCTGCGAGGGCATCAGCCCCAGCATTTT. The chain recombines TRBV6-2 or TRBV6-3 with TRBJ1-5, with D unresolved. The germline gives CDR1 MNHEY, CDR2 SVGEGT. V lost 2 bases and J lost 5, with 10 bases in between. The length of the CDR3 is 14 residues.

The chain carries TRBV7-3 and TRBJ2-1; the match to TRBD2 covers 12 bases. Looked up from germline, CDR1 is SGHTA and CDR2 is FQGTGA. The V and J ends lost 1 base and 5 bases, in that order; junction bases with no gene match: 6. CDR3 size: 17 residues. The CDR3 loop is CASSLSLAGGPDNEQFF. The CDR3 region has the DNA TGTGCCAGCAGCTTAAGTCTAGCGGGGGGGCCGGACAATGAGCAGTTCTTC.

This chain connects TRBV27 to TRBJ2-3, with TRBD2 matching over 10 bases. This CDR3 is built from 19 residues. CDR1 and CDR2 from the germline V gene are MNHEY and SMNVEV (reference sequence). V was pared by 2 bases and J by 0 bases, with 11 bases of the junction left unmatched. CDR3 in amino acids: CASSLNPTGLAVSTDTQYF. The CDR3 region has the DNA TGTGCCAGCAGTTTAAATCCCACCGGACTAGCGGTTAGCACAGATACGCAGTATTTT.

The J gene is TRBJ1-1, the V gene TRBV27, with D uncertain. Per the germline V gene, CDR1 is MNHEY and CDR2 is SMNVEV (reference sequence). V lost 2 bases and J 1 base, leaving 14 bases between the germline ends. This CDR3 region has 16 residues. CDR3 nucleotide sequence: TGTGCCAGCAGTTTACGGGGAGGCTTGGGGAACACTGAAGCTTTCTTT. It specifies CASSLRGGLGNTEAFF.

J is TRBJ2-2 and V is TRBV5-1; weak D call: TRBD1 (6 bases). V lost 6 bases and J lost 5, with 17 bases in between. From germline, CDR1 is SGHRS and CDR2 YFSETQ. CDR3 size: 15 residues. CDR3 sequence (DNA): TGCGCCAGCAAAAAAGGGGGAGAATGGACCGGGGAGCTGTTTTTT. It encodes CASKKGGEWTGELFF.

V usage is TRBV9 and J usage is TRBJ1-2; 11 positions agree with TRBD1. Germline V gene sequence: CDR1 SGDLS, CDR2 YYNGEE. V shed 0 bases, J shed 2 bases, and the junction held 3 bases outside the gene matches. The length of the CDR3 is 16 residues. The CDR3 nucleotides are TGTGCCAGCAGCGTAGGCGGACAGGGGGCCAACTATGGCTACACCTTC. It is translated as CASSVGGQGANYGYTF. Variable domain in full (rest from reference TRBV9 and TRBJ1-2): DSGVTQTPKHLITATGQRVTLRCSPRSGDLSVYWYQQSLDQGLQFLIQYYNGEERAKGNILERFSAQQFPDLHSELNLSSLELGDSALYFCASSVGGQGANYGYTFGSGTRLTVV.

V usage is TRBV5-6 and J usage is TRBJ1-1; the D is unclear. The ends were cut back, 2 bases at V and 8 bases at J, with 10 bases in the middle. Per the germline V gene, CDR1 is SGHDT and CDR2 is YYEEEE. The CDR3 contains 12 residues. The CDR3: CASSLTGWEAFF. The CDR3 DNA reads as TGTGCCAGCAGCTTAACGGGATGGGAAGCTTTCTTT.

V and J are TRBV4-2 and TRBJ1-2; unclear D gene. Per the germline V gene, CDR1 is LGHNA and CDR2 is YNFKEQ. The CDR3 consists of 16 residues. V was cut by 0 bases and J by 4 bases, with 15 bases left in between. The CDR3 is CASSQDPRTEAYGYTF. CDR3 in DNA: TGTGCCAGCAGCCAAGATCCCCGGACTGAAGCCTATGGCTACACCTTC.

The chain recombines TRBV7-2 with TRBJ1-1, with D maybe TRBD1 (5 bases). Germline V CDR1 and CDR2: SGHTA, FQGNSA. Trimming left V 3 bases short and J 5 bases short, with 13 bases between. The length of the CDR3 is 14 residues. CDR3 bases: TGTGCCAGCAGCTTTACTCCAGGGATTACTGAAGCTTTCTTT. It is translated as CASSFTPGITEAFF.

This rearrangement joins TRBV19 to TRBJ1-1; TRBD1 agrees at 8 bases. This CDR3 region has 14 residues. Per germline, CDR1 LNHDA and CDR2 SQIVND (reference sequence). Trimming removed 7 bases from V and 1 base from J; junction bases left unmatched: 5. CDR3 bases: TGTGCCAGTAATGGGCAGGGGGCGAACACTGAAGCTTTCTTT. The encoded protein is CASNGQGANTEAFF.

V and J are TRBV7-2 and TRBJ2-7, with a tentative D call TRBD1 (5 bases). Germline CDR1 and CDR2: SGHTA and FQGNSA. CDR3 size: 14 residues. The V end was cut by 1 base, the J end by 3 bases, with 10 bases between. CDR3: CASSLGGGGYEQYF. DNA of the CDR3: TGTGCCAGCAGCTTAGGGGGCGGCGGCTACGAGCAGTACTTC.

Only one count was recorded for this clone. This sequence joins TRBV21-1 and TRBJ1-1; TRBD1, the table's D call, lacks a check against the DNA. TRBV21-1 corresponds to a pseudogene. This CDR3 is 16 amino acids long. In DNA, the CDR3 is TGTGCCAGCAGCAAAGTCGGTAACAGGGCGAACACTGAAGCTTTCTTT. It is translated as CASSKVGNRANTEAFF.

J is TRBJ1-1 and V is TRBV4-1; D may be TRBD1 (6 bases). CDR1 MGHRA and CDR2 YSYEKL come from the germline V gene. The CDR3 loop spans 16 amino acids. Trimming took 0 bases from V and 3 from J, leaving 14 bases between them. CDR3 DNA sequence: TGCGCCAGCAGCCAAGATATCTCGGGGGGCGACACTGAAGCTTTCTTT. This codes for CASSQDISGGDTEAFF.

This chain connects TRBV19 to TRBJ1-1; D remains ambiguous. Trimming removed 3 bases at V and 5 bases at J, with 16 bases between. Per germline, CDR1 LNHDA and CDR2 SQIVND (reference sequence). CDR3 length: 15 amino acids. CDR3 DNA sequence: TGTGCCAGTAGTATTCTAGGGCAGTCGGGGACTGAAGCTTTCTTT. It yields the protein CASSILGQSGTEAFF.

This clone was counted once. This chain uses TRBV10-3 with TRBJ2-1, with 10 bases that match TRBD1. The junction had 4 bases not matched to a gene; V was cut back by 6 bases and J by 5 bases. This CDR3 is 14 amino acids long. Germline V gene lookup returns CDR1 ENHRY and CDR2 SYGVKD. The CDR3 is CAISGTGADNEQFF. CDR3 DNA sequence: TGTGCCATCAGCGGGACAGGGGCGGACAATGAGCAGTTCTTC.

The chain links TRBV11-2 to TRBJ2-7; D remains ambiguous. V was clipped by 0 bases and J by 3 bases, with 12 bases between them. This CDR3 spans 15 amino acids. From germline, CDR1 is SGHAT and CDR2 FQNNGV. As DNA, the CDR3 is TGTGCCAGCAGCTTAGATAGGCAGGTCCTCTACGAGCAGTACTTC. Protein: CASSLDRQVLYEQYF.